This TCR beta chain was sequenced during a study of blood T cell repertoires in COVID-19. In the study overall: Both acute and convalescent COVID-19 samples were obtained from the United States, Italy and Spain.

This clone was seen more than once but under ten times. Authors' analysis steps: Estimation of nucleated cell counts relied on the amplification of reference gene primers. Profiled with immunoSEQ multiplex PCR; TCRdb holds only in-frame clones, not every one. That table supplies the V and J calls and clone size; D and trimming were determined from the DNA. The sample carries around 160,000 clones, 85% recorded once. The germline V gene has CDR1 SGHRS and CDR2 YFSETQ. The CDR3 length is 14 residues. J was trimmed by 5 bases and V by 4 bases; bases with no gene match: 6. The chain has TRBV5-1 and TRBJ1-2, with 9 positions matching TRBD1. The sequenced sample was peripheral blood. This TCR was sampled from a woman aged 40 to 50 with active or convalescent COVID-19. The CDR3 region is CASSPDRGGYGYTF. Here the CDR3 DNA reads TGCGCCAGCAGCCCGGACAGGGGTGGGTATGGCTACACCTTC.